The 3 T cell receptor beta chains presented below share a single source sample, sequenced in a study of blood T cells in healthy people across ages. A second PCR, run for roughly 7 to 11 cycles, used a sample-barcoded 5' primer plus a J-beta primer mix. TCRdb reanalysed the 5' RACE reads using MiXCR and keeps one entry per CDR3 protein. The table shows roughly 2 million distinct CDR3 sequences, with 49% occurring only once. What was sequenced was blood. The receptor set was obtained from a woman aged 40 to 55 in good health.

This clonotype was picked up a small number of times. The chain uses TRBV7-9 and TRBJ2-7; 7 nucleotides match TRBD1. Germline values: CDR1 SEHNR, CDR2 FQNEAQ (reference sequence). The CDR3 is 15 residues long. V lost 5 bases to trimming and J lost 6 bases; unmatched junction nucleotides: 13. The CDR3 loop is CASSGFRTGTVEQYF. The CDR3 nucleotides read TGTGCCAGCAGCGGATTTAGGACAGGTACCGTCGAGCAGTACTTC.

The chain recombines TRBV12-3 or TRBV12-4 with TRBJ1-5, with D perhaps TRBD1 (6 bases). The CDR3 length is 17 residues. Trimming cost V 1 base and J 1 base, with 14 bases left between them. CDR3 bases: TGTGCCAGCAGTTTAGGGTTGGGGGGCCGCAGCAATCAGCCCCAGCATTTT. Amino acids: CASSLGLGGRSNQPQHF.

The J gene is TRBJ1-6, the V gene TRBV4-3; D may be TRBD1 (5 bases). The CDR3 has 15 amino acids. Trimming pared 3 bases from V and 8 bases from J, leaving 14 bases between. CDR1 and CDR2 from the germline V gene are LGHNA and YSLEER. DNA for the CDR3: TGCGCCAGCAGCCAGGGGGGACCGCGACATTCACCCCTCCACTTT. Its translation is CASSQGGPRHSPLHF.